Sequencing of this T cell receptor (beta chain) was carried out in a study of cytomegalovirus exposure and HLA in healthy donors. Notes on this clone: Its antigen is not known.

There were likely unrecorded immune exposures, though donors were nominally healthy when sampled. The V and J ends lost 5 bases and 5 bases, in that order; junction bases with no gene match: 4. CDR1 is SGHTA and CDR2 is FQGTGA in the germline V gene. The CDR3 totals 15 residues. PCR used 60 Vbeta primers and 13 Jbeta primers. How the authors handled the data: Later work found 74 million or so unique TCR beta chains, with roughly 11 million shared. Assay used: immunoSEQ multiplex PCR; TCRdb lists only in-frame clones, some missing. From that table come the V and J calls and clone size; the DNA was used to work out D and trimming. The sample lists approximately 97,000 clones, 81% occurring once. Points from the study as a whole: Reports credit the classifier with highly specific, highly sensitive diagnosis of cytomegalovirus status.

The source is a man aged 35 to 55 in good health and CMV-seropositive. Sequenced material: PBMCs. The chain is built from TRBV7-3 and TRBJ1-6; TRBD1 matches at 9 bases. The CDR3 loop reads CASSRQGGNNSPLHF. DNA for the CDR3: TGTGCCAGCAGCCGACAGGGGGGGAATAATTCACCCCTCCACTTT.